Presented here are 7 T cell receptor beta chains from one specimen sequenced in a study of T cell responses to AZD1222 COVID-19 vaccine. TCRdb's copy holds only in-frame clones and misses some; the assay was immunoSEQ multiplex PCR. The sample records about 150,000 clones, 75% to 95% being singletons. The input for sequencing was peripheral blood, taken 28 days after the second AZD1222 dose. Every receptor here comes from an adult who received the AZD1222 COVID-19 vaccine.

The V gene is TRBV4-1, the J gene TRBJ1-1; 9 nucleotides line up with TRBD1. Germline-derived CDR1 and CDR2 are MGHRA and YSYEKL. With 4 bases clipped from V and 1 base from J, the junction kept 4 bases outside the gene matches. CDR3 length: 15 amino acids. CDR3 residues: CASSPGDRANTEAFF. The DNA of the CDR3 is TGCGCCAGCAGCCCTGGGGACAGGGCGAACACTGAAGCTTTCTTT.

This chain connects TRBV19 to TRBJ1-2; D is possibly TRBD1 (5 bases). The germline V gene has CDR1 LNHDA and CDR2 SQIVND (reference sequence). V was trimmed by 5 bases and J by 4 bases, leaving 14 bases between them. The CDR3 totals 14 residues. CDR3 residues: CASSPQHGGYGYTF. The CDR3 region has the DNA TGTGCCAGTAGTCCCCAGCACGGGGGCTATGGCTACACCTTC.

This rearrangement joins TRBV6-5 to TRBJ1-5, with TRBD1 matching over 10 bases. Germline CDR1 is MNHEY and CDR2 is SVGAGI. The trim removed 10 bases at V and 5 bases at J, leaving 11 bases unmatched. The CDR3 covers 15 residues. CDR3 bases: TGTGCCACCAATAGTGGGACAGGGGCGGATCAGCCCCAGCATTTT. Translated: CATNSGTGADQPQHF.

The CDR3 region has the DNA TGTGCCAGCACTCCGGGACTAGCGACAGATTACGAGCAGTACTTC. Encoded protein: CASTPGLATDYEQYF. The chain joins TRBV28 to TRBJ2-7, with 10 bases lining up with TRBD2. V lost 7 bases to trimming and J lost 4 bases; unmatched junction nucleotides: 10. The CDR3 has 15 amino acids. Germline V gene sequence: CDR1 MDHEN, CDR2 SYDVKM.

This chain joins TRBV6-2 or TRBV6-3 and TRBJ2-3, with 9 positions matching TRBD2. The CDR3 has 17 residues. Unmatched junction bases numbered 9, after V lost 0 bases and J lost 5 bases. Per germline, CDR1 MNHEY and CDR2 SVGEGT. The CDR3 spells CASSYSLAGEAQDTQYF. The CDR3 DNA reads TGTGCCAGCAGTTACTCATTAGCGGGAGAGGCCCAAGATACGCAGTATTTT.

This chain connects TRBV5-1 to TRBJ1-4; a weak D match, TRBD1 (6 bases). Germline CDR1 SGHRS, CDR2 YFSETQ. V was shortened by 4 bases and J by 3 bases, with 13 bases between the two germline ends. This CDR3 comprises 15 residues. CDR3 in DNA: TGCGCCAGCAGCCCTCAGGGGAATCCTAATGAAAAACTGTTTTTT. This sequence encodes CASSPQGNPNEKLFF. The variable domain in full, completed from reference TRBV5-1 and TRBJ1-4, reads KAGVTQTPRYLIKTRGQQVTLSCSPISGHRSVSWYQQTPGQGLQFLFEYFSETQRNKGNFPGRFSGRQFSNSRSEMNVSTLELGDSALYLCASSPQGNPNEKLFFGSGTQLSVL.

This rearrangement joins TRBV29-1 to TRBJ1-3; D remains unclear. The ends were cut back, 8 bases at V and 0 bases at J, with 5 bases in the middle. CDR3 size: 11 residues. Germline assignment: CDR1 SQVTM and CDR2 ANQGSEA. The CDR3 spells CSFLSGNTIYF. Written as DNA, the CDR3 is TGCAGCTTCCTCTCTGGAAACACCATATATTTT.